This T cell receptor (beta chain) derives from a study of breast tumors, draining lymph nodes, adjacent tissues. TCRdb re-analysed the multiplex PCR reads in MiXCR, keeping a single row per CDR3 protein. Here the sample spans tens of thousands of distinct CDR3 sequences, under 30% being singletons. This clonotype appeared many times. Germline-derived CDR1 and CDR2 are MNHNY and SVGAGI (reference sequence). V lost 7 bases to trimming and J lost 4 bases; unmatched junction nucleotides: 6. The CDR3 has 13 amino acids. This clonotype was sampled from a female donor with breast cancer. Some clones in this sample may be carry-over from other donors' samples. The chain recombines TRBV6-6 with TRBJ1-2; 7 bases map to TRBD1. Specimen: breast tumor tissue. In DNA, the CDR3 is TGTGCCAGCACCAGGGACAGCCCCTATGGCTACACCTTC. This translates into CASTRDSPYGYTF.